The next 27 T cell receptor beta chains were all read from a single sample in a study of shared clonotypes between healthy human individuals. Profiled with immunoSEQ multiplex PCR; TCRdb holds only in-frame clones, not every one. The data hold some 2,000,000 clones, with 90% to 97% observed a single time. The specimen was naive CD4+ T cells sorted from blood. The subset is: CD45RA+ positively selected. These receptors all stem from a young man in good health.

V gene TRBV5-6 combines with J gene TRBJ2-3; D perhaps matches TRBD1 (6 bases). CDR1 and CDR2 (germline): SGHDT, YYEEEE. V was trimmed by 1 base and J by 5 bases, leaving 14 bases between them. The CDR3 covers 15 residues. Here the CDR3 reads CASSLRLWGQDTQYF. In DNA, the CDR3 is TGTGCCAGCAGCTTGCGGTTATGGGGGCAAGATACGCAGTATTTT.

This chain links TRBV6-6 with TRBJ1-4; 10 bases are a match to TRBD1. CDR1 MNHNY and CDR2 SVGAGI come from the germline V gene (reference sequence). The CDR3 is 16 amino acids. Germline trimming cut 8 bases from V and 8 bases from J; bases unmatched to any gene: 14. The CDR3 DNA sequence: TGTGCCAGCGGGAGACAGGGGGCACTAGGAGGCGAAAAACTGTTTTTT. It translates to CASGRQGALGGEKLFF.

For this clone: The sample carries other DNA sequences with the same CDR3. V is TRBV5-1 and J is TRBJ2-7; no firm D call. Per the germline V gene, CDR1 is SGHRS and CDR2 is YFSETQ. This CDR3 is 14 amino acids long. V was shortened by 0 bases and J by 2 bases, with 9 bases between the two germline ends. The CDR3 reads CASSLATDAYEQYF. CDR3 coding DNA: TGCGCCAGCAGCTTGGCGACGGACGCCTACGAGCAGTACTTC.

V is TRBV10-1 and J is TRBJ2-7, with D possibly TRBD2 on 6 matching bases. Between the trimmed V and J ends, which lost 9 bases and 8 bases, there was a span of 8 bases. The CDR3 has 9 residues. The germline CDR1 and CDR2 sequences are WNHNN and SYGVQD (reference sequence). The CDR3 is CARRTKQYF. The CDR3 bases are TGCGCCAGACGGACTAAGCAGTACTTC.

The V gene is TRBV27, the J gene TRBJ1-2; a possible D gene is TRBD1 (6 bases). Trimming took off 9 bases at V and 5 bases at J, with 13 bases between the two ends. From germline, CDR1 is MNHEY and CDR2 SMNVEV (reference sequence). This CDR3 has 12 amino acids. The CDR3 nucleotides read TGTGCCAGTAGGACAGTTCTTTATGGCTACACCTTC. This gives the protein CASRTVLYGYTF.

The genes are TRBV28 and TRBJ1-2; D is uncertain. V shed 2 bases and J shed 2 bases, with 18 bases lying between them. CDR1 is MDHEN, CDR2 SYDVKM, per germline. CDR3 size: 17 residues. For the CDR3, the DNA is TGTGCCAGCAGTTTAGAGGTTCTAGGGAGTAAGAACTATGGCTACACCTTC. Translating gives CASSLEVLGSKNYGYTF.

The chain couples TRBV23-1 to TRBJ1-3; TRBD1 matches at 7 bases. TRBV23-1 is assigned to the ORF class and has an uncertain function. V shed 7 bases and J 3 bases; nucleotides not matched to a gene: 9. CDR3 size: 15 residues. CDR3 in amino acids: CASNLRQGDGNTIYF. CDR3 in DNA: TGCGCCAGCAACCTTAGACAGGGTGATGGAAACACCATATATTTT.

This sequence joins TRBV2 and TRBJ2-7; D is perhaps TRBD2 (6 bases). The CDR3 is made up of 11 amino acids. CDR1 is SNHLY and CDR2 is FYNNEI in the germline V gene. The CDR3 spells CAGGMRYEQYF. In DNA form, the CDR3 reads TGTGCTGGCGGGATGAGATACGAGCAGTACTTC.

The genes are TRBV10-2 and TRBJ2-7, with 10 bases lining up with TRBD1. CDR1 and CDR2 from the germline V gene are WSHSY and SAAADI. This CDR3 comprises 14 residues. The junction had 5 bases not matched to a gene; V was cut back by 7 bases and J by 2 bases. The CDR3 DNA follows: TGCGCCAGCACCCCGGGACAGGGGACCTACGAGCAGTACTTC. Translated, it gives CASTPGQGTYEQYF.

The chain links TRBV7-2 to TRBJ2-1, with 7 bases lining up with TRBD1. Trimming took 5 bases from V and 0 from J; bases not matched to a gene: 10. This CDR3 is 17 amino acids long. Per germline, CDR1 SGHTA and CDR2 FQGNSA. The CDR3 loop reads CASSHHAGTASYNEQFF. The CDR3 bases are TGTGCCAGCAGCCACCACGCAGGGACAGCCTCCTACAATGAGCAGTTCTTC.

The chain links TRBV2 to TRBJ2-7; D assignment may be TRBD1 or TRBD2 (5 bases each). This CDR3 has 16 amino acids. The germline V gene has CDR1 SNHLY and CDR2 FYNNEI. Deletions cut 4 bases from V and 1 base from J, with 17 bases between. The CDR3 loop is CASSVGDAVGSYEQYF. The DNA of the CDR3 is TGTGCCAGCAGTGTCGGGGACGCGGTAGGGTCCTACGAGCAGTACTTC.

The V call is TRBV7-2, the J call TRBJ2-2; D is perhaps TRBD2 (5 bases). This CDR3 has 15 residues. From germline, CDR1 is SGHTA and CDR2 FQGNSA. V was trimmed by 5 bases and J by 4 bases, leaving 14 bases between them. In DNA form, the CDR3 reads TGTGCCAGCAGCCCCCGATATAGCGTCACCGGGGAGCTGTTTTTT. Protein product: CASSPRYSVTGELFF.

V is TRBV19 and J is TRBJ2-1; tentative D call: TRBD2 (6 bases). Trimming left V 3 bases short and J 5 bases short, with 14 bases between. CDR1 is LNHDA and CDR2 is SQIVND in the germline V gene (reference sequence). The CDR3 loop spans 15 amino acids. The CDR3 protein is CASSIVGGPNNEQFF. CDR3 sequence (DNA): TGTGCCAGTAGTATTGTGGGAGGACCTAACAATGAGCAGTTCTTC.

As to this clone: Other nucleotide sequences in the sample specify the same CDR3. The rearrangement uses TRBV19 and TRBJ2-7, with TRBD1 matching 7 bases. The CDR3 has 14 amino acids. The junction had 4 bases not matched to a gene; V was cut back by 4 bases and J by 1 base. Germline V lookup: CDR1 LNHDA, CDR2 SQIVND (reference sequence). In DNA, the CDR3 is TGTGCCAGTAGTAGCCGGGACAGATCCTACGAGCAGTACTTC. This translates into CASSSRDRSYEQYF.

The chain combines TRBV30 with TRBJ1-1; D gene unclear. The CDR3 is 13 residues long. Germline V gene data show CDR1 as GTSNPN and CDR2 as SVGIG (reference sequence). V lost 0 bases to trimming and J lost 6 bases, with 11 bases between them. The CDR3 spells CAWSVSEAAEAFF. Here the CDR3 DNA reads TGTGCCTGGAGTGTATCCGAGGCGGCTGAAGCTTTCTTT.

As for this clone: The identical CDR3 is also encoded by other nucleotide sequences in the sample. The gene calls are TRBV11-3 and TRBJ2-5; D gene ambiguous. Germline CDR1 is SGHNT and CDR2 is YENEEA. Trimming took off 5 bases at V and 2 bases at J, with 9 bases between the two ends. This CDR3 is built from 13 residues. The CDR3 DNA sequence: TGTGCCAGCAGCCGAGGAGTTCAAGAGACCCAGTACTTC. This codes for CASSRGVQETQYF.

The chain couples TRBV4-1 to TRBJ2-1; 9 nucleotides agree with TRBD2. In germline, CDR1 is MGHRA, CDR2 YSYEKL. The CDR3 consists of 15 residues. The trim removed 4 bases at V and 5 bases at J, leaving 6 bases unmatched. CDR3 sequence: CASSRGAGGNNEQFF. The CDR3 DNA reads as TGCGCCAGCAGCCGGGGAGCGGGAGGAAACAATGAGCAGTTCTTC.

The chain combines TRBV30 with TRBJ2-3, with D possibly matching TRBD1 (5 bases). The CDR3 runs to 16 residues. Per germline, CDR1 GTSNPN and CDR2 SVGIG (reference sequence). The V gene lost 0 bases and the J gene lost 2 bases, with 15 bases spanning the gap. The CDR3: CAWSVLSWGYTDTQYF. The CDR3 DNA reads as TGTGCCTGGAGTGTACTTTCGTGGGGCTACACAGATACGCAGTATTTT. Full variable domain (rest looked up from reference TRBV30 and TRBJ2-3): SQTIHQWPATLVQPVGSPLSLECTVEGTSNPNLYWYRQAAGRGLQLLFYSVGIGQISSEVPQNLSASRPQDRQFILSSKKLLLSDSGFYLCAWSVLSWGYTDTQYFGPGTRLTVL.

This chain links TRBV7-9 with TRBJ1-4; 7 bases fit TRBD1. The CDR3 runs to 14 residues. Germline V lookup: CDR1 SEHNR, CDR2 FQNEAQ (reference sequence). With 5 bases clipped from V and 8 bases from J, the junction kept 8 bases outside the gene matches. Written as DNA, the CDR3 is TGTGCCAGCAGCCCCAGACAGGGAGTAGAAAAACTGTTTTTT. This codes for CASSPRQGVEKLFF. Supplemented by reference TRBV7-9 and TRBJ1-4, the full variable domain reads DTGVSQNPRHKITKRGQNVTFRCDPISEHNRLYWYRQTLGQGPEFLTYFQNEAQLEKSRLLSDRFSAERPKGSFSTLEIQRTEQGDSAMYLCASSPRQGVEKLFFGSGTQLSVL.

V and J are TRBV11-2 and TRBJ2-5; D is unresolved. V was cut by 8 bases and J by 3 bases, with 4 bases left in between. The CDR3 is 10 amino acids. Germline CDR1 reads SGHAT; CDR2 reads FQNNGV. In nucleotides, the CDR3 is TGTGCCAGCTTTAAAGAGACCCAGTACTTC. Its protein product is CASFKETQYF.

This clone was observed a single time. The gene calls are TRBV29-1 and TRBJ2-3, with 8 bases that match TRBD2. The germline V gene encodes CDR1 SQVTM and CDR2 ANQGSEA. V lost 8 bases, J lost 4 bases, and 8 bases stayed unmatched. There are 13 residues in the CDR3. The CDR3 DNA reads TGCAGCTTGCGGGACGGGGGGGCAGATACGCAGTATTTT. Translated, it gives CSLRDGGADTQYF.

The rearrangement uses TRBV5-1 and TRBJ2-1; D uncertain. V lost 4 bases and J lost 9, with 20 bases in between. Germline V gives CDR1 SGHRS, CDR2 YFSETQ. This CDR3 is built from 15 residues. In DNA form, the CDR3 reads TGCGCCAGCAGCGGGGTAGCTGCAATGGGTGGTGAGCAGTTCTTC. This encodes CASSGVAAMGGEQFF.

To note about this clone: The sample has other DNA sequences that encode this CDR3 too. The V and J genes are TRBV5-1 and TRBJ2-2; weak D call: TRBD1 (5 bases). Germline loops: CDR1 SGHRS, CDR2 YFSETQ. The CDR3 length is 15 residues. V was trimmed by 0 bases and J by 1 base, leaving 7 bases between them. CDR3 nucleotide sequence: TGCGCCAGCAGCTTGGTGGGGCAGAACACCGGGGAGCTGTTTTTT. Amino acids: CASSLVGQNTGELFF. Complete variable domain (other parts from reference TRBV5-1 and TRBJ2-2): KAGVTQTPRYLIKTRGQQVTLSCSPISGHRSVSWYQQTPGQGLQFLFEYFSETQRNKGNFPGRFSGRQFSNSRSEMNVSTLELGDSALYLCASSLVGQNTGELFFGEGSRLTVL.

The V call is TRBV18, the J call TRBJ2-2; TRBD2 might be the D (5 bases). This CDR3 is 12 amino acids long. CDR1 is KGHSH and CDR2 is LQKENI in the germline V gene. V lost 4 bases to trimming and J lost 6 bases, with 6 bases between them. The CDR3 here is CASSLGAGELFF. The CDR3 DNA sequence: TGTGCCAGCTCACTCGGGGCCGGGGAGCTGTTTTTT.

The CDR3 DNA is TGTGCCAGCAGCTCGGGACTAGCGGGGGTCACGGAAGAGACCCAGTACTTC. The encoded protein is CASSSGLAGVTEETQYF. V and J are TRBV7-8 and TRBJ2-5; 14 bases line up with TRBD2. Trimming removed 4 bases from V and 3 bases from J; junction bases left unmatched: 7. Germline V gene sequence: CDR1 SGHVS, CDR2 FQNEAQ. The CDR3 has 17 amino acids.

The chain employs TRBV11-2 and TRBJ2-1; the D is unclear. Trimming took 4 bases from V and 1 from J, leaving 14 bases between them. The CDR3 consists of 16 residues. Germline values: CDR1 SGHAT, CDR2 FQNNGV. The CDR3: CASSSSPQGSYNEQFF. In DNA, the CDR3 is TGTGCCAGCAGCTCAAGCCCCCAAGGGTCCTACAATGAGCAGTTCTTC.

CDR3 coding DNA: TGTGCCAGCAAACGGGGGGCGCGAGAGACCCAGTACTTC. As protein: CASKRGARETQYF. This chain links TRBV5-6 with TRBJ2-5; D might be TRBD2 (7 bases). The ends were cut back, 6 bases at V and 4 bases at J, with 13 bases in the middle. The CDR3 is made up of 13 amino acids. Germline V gives CDR1 SGHDT, CDR2 YYEEEE.